Presented here are 30 T cell receptor beta chains from one specimen sequenced in a study of CD8+CD57+ T cells in acquired aplastic anemia. Those patients picked for sequencing had displayed CD8+CD57+ cell expansion on flow cytometry. Genomic DNA constituted the template upon which TCR beta VDJ and CDR3 profiling was performed. TCRdb processed the reads anew with MiXCR; each CDR3 protein has one entry. Of some 200,000 distinct CDR3 sequences in the sample, less than 60% were seen once. The sequenced sample consisted of sorted CD4+, CD8+, or CD8+CD57+ T cells (not recorded which) from PBMCs. Receptor source: a human donor with aplastic anemia.

This clonotype was counted at least ten times. The rearrangement links TRBV6-1 to TRBJ2-3; 12 positions match TRBD1. From germline, CDR1 is MNHNS and CDR2 SASEGT. The J segment lost 3 bases and the V segment lost 3 bases, leaving 7 bases of the junction unmatched. There are 17 residues in the CDR3. Here the CDR3 reads CASSEDGTGGWTDTQYF. The CDR3 bases are TGTGCCAGCAGTGAGGACGGGACAGGGGGCTGGACAGATACGCAGTATTTT.

The V gene is TRBV20-1, the J gene TRBJ2-3; unclear D gene. Trimming removed 3 bases at V and 2 bases at J, with 15 bases between. Germline CDR1 and CDR2: DFQATT and SNEGSKA (reference sequence). The CDR3 loop spans 15 amino acids. For the CDR3, the DNA is TGCAGTGCTAGGGGCAGAACTCCGATCACAGATACGCAGTATTTT. Its translation: CSARGRTPITDTQYF.

V gene TRBV11-2 combines with J gene TRBJ2-2; 13 nucleotides line up with TRBD2. The CDR3 covers 16 residues. Germline V gene lookup returns CDR1 SGHAT and CDR2 FQNNGV. V lost 3 bases, J lost 9 bases, and 7 bases stayed unmatched. For the CDR3, the DNA is TGTGCCAGCAGCTTGAGAGGACTAGCGGGAGAGAGGGAGCTGTTTTTT. This codes for CASSLRGLAGERELFF.

This chain uses TRBV6-1 with TRBJ1-3; TRBD1 might be the D (5 bases). Per germline, CDR1 MNHNS and CDR2 SASEGT. V lost 6 bases and J 0 bases, leaving 9 bases between the germline ends. CDR3 length: 14 residues. The CDR3 bases are TGTGCCAGCAGGGACAAAAGCTCTGGAAACACCATATATTTT. Translated: CASRDKSSGNTIYF.

This clonotype was seen repeatedly, ten times or more. The rearrangement links TRBV6-1 to TRBJ2-3; 13 nucleotides align to TRBD2. From germline, CDR1 is MNHNS and CDR2 SASEGT. The junction had 10 bases not matched to a gene; V was cut back by 6 bases and J by 10 bases. The CDR3 is 15 residues long. CDR3 in amino acids: CASRELAGGPGPQYF. Written as DNA, the CDR3 is TGTGCCAGCAGAGAACTAGCGGGAGGGCCAGGTCCGCAGTATTTT.

The J gene is TRBJ2-2, the V gene TRBV27, with D perhaps TRBD1 or TRBD2 (5 bases each). The germline gives CDR1 MNHEY, CDR2 SMNVEV (reference sequence). The CDR3 totals 15 residues. The germline V and J ends were trimmed by 7 bases and 2 bases, with 14 bases remaining between them. The CDR3 is CASTDSGPNTGELFF. Written as DNA, the CDR3 is TGTGCCAGCACCGATTCGGGACCCAACACCGGGGAGCTGTTTTTT.

The V call is TRBV24-1, the J call TRBJ2-3; 11 bases are a match to TRBD1. There are 12 residues in the CDR3. J gave up 7 bases and V 9 bases, and 2 bases lay outside the gene matches. CDR1 is KGHDR, CDR2 SFDVKD, per germline. The CDR3 DNA reads TGTGCCACCGGACAGGGGGCAAATACGCAGTATTTT. Amino acids: CATGQGANTQYF.

The V call is TRBV20-1, the J call TRBJ2-7, with 7 bases matching TRBD1. J was trimmed by 0 bases and V by 4 bases; bases with no gene match: 9. This CDR3 region has 15 residues. Germline CDR1 reads DFQATT; CDR2 reads SNEGSKA (reference sequence). The CDR3 DNA reads as TGCAGTGCTACCATACCCGGGACAGTCTCCTACGAGCAGTACTTC. Protein: CSATIPGTVSYEQYF.

This clonotype was recorded a few times. The chain uses TRBV15 and TRBJ1-6; no clear D. From germline, CDR1 is LNHNV and CDR2 YYDKDF (reference sequence). The ends were cut back, 4 bases at V and 7 bases at J, with 8 bases in the middle. The CDR3 runs 13 residues. As DNA, the CDR3 is TGTGCCACCAGCACAGGAGGGAATTCACCCCTCCACTTT. This gives the protein CATSTGGNSPLHF.

This clonotype was recorded a few times. The chain uses TRBV6-5 and TRBJ2-2; D might be TRBD1 or TRBD2, each matching 5 bases. Germline V gives CDR1 MNHEY, CDR2 SVGAGI. The CDR3 has 14 residues. V was clipped by 1 base and J by 6 bases, with 9 bases between them. The CDR3 here is CASSYWRTSGELFF. The CDR3, as DNA: TGTGCCAGCAGTTACTGGAGGACATCCGGGGAGCTGTTTTTT.

A single count supports this clonotype. The chain carries TRBV10-2 and TRBJ2-7; D unresolved. Trimming left V 3 bases short and J 3 bases short, with 15 bases between. The germline V gene encodes CDR1 WSHSY and CDR2 SAAADI. The CDR3 spans 15 residues. The CDR3: CASSDVSGRNYEQYF. The CDR3 region has the DNA TGCGCCAGCAGTGATGTGTCTGGCAGGAACTACGAGCAGTACTTC.

This clonotype showed up many times. The chain has TRBV11-1 and TRBJ2-7, with 9 bases matching TRBD1. This CDR3 is built from 14 residues. The V gene end was trimmed by 5 bases and the J gene end by 6 bases; junction bases not matched to a gene: 8. Per germline, CDR1 SGHAT and CDR2 FQDESV (reference sequence). The CDR3 here is CASSQQGAAGEQYF. The DNA of the CDR3 is TGTGCCAGCAGCCAACAGGGGGCGGCGGGCGAGCAGTACTTC.

This clonotype was observed at least ten times. This chain joins TRBV7-9 and TRBJ1-5; 7 bases are shared with TRBD1. The germline CDR1 and CDR2 sequences are SEHNR and FQNEAQ (reference sequence). The V segment lost 5 bases and the J segment 1 base; nucleotides outside the gene matches: 2. The CDR3 loop spans 14 amino acids. CDR3 in DNA: TGTGCCAGCAGCCCACAGGGGAGCAATCAGCCCCAGCATTTT. Its translation is CASSPQGSNQPQHF.

CDR3 residues: CSARGELAGATDTQYF. As DNA, the CDR3 is TGCAGTGCTAGAGGGGAGCTAGCGGGAGCCACAGATACGCAGTATTTT. The V and J genes are TRBV20-1 and TRBJ2-3, with 10 bases matching TRBD2. The germline V gene has CDR1 DFQATT and CDR2 SNEGSKA (reference sequence). V was clipped by 1 base and J by 2 bases; unmatched bases: 6. The CDR3 has 16 amino acids.

This clonotype was detected once. The rearrangement joins TRBV25-1 to TRBJ2-7, with TRBD2 matching 7 bases. Germline V CDR1 and CDR2: MGHDK, SYGVNS. J was trimmed by 5 bases and V by 4 bases; bases with no gene match: 17. The CDR3 covers 17 residues. CDR3 region: CASSVSPGLRKSDEQYF. The CDR3 coding sequence is TGTGCCAGCAGTGTCTCCCCGGGACTACGGAAGAGTGACGAGCAGTACTTC.

This clonotype was counted a few times. The J gene is TRBJ2-1, the V gene TRBV14, with 15 bases aligning to TRBD2. The CDR3 runs 19 residues. With V trimmed by 4 bases and J by 0 bases, 7 bases remained unmatched. Germline CDR1 SGHDN, CDR2 FVKESK. The CDR3 reads CASSLGLAGGSSSYNEQFF. The CDR3 nucleotides read TGTGCCAGCAGCCTCGGACTAGCGGGAGGGTCGAGCTCCTACAATGAGCAGTTCTTC.

V is TRBV7-7 and J is TRBJ2-1; the D gene is possibly TRBD1 (6 bases). Germline-derived CDR1 and CDR2 are SSHAT and FNYEAQ (reference sequence). Between the trimmed V and J ends, which lost 1 base and 10 bases, there was a span of 11 bases. The CDR3 length is 13 residues. The CDR3: CASSLEGGFEQFF. As DNA, the CDR3 is TGTGCCAGCAGCTTAGAAGGGGGTTTCGAGCAGTTCTTC.

This chain connects TRBV9 to TRBJ1-1; D is ambiguous. The CDR3 consists of 14 residues. The V end lost 4 bases, the J end lost 1 base, and 11 bases lay between the germline ends. In germline, CDR1 is SGDLS, CDR2 YYNGEE. This chain's CDR3 is CASSTSRQNTEAFF. CDR3 sequence (DNA): TGTGCCAGCAGCACCTCCCGACAGAACACTGAAGCTTTCTTT.

The rearrangement links TRBV19 to TRBJ1-1; D perhaps matches TRBD1 (6 bases). Trimming stripped 9 bases from V and 3 bases from J, with 14 bases between. Germline values: CDR1 LNHDA, CDR2 SQIVND (reference sequence). CDR3 length: 13 residues. The CDR3 DNA is TGTGCCAGACGACGGGGGCGGTACACTGAAGCTTTCTTT. Its translation is CARRRGRYTEAFF.

This clonotype was seen many times. The chain links TRBV9 to TRBJ2-5; 9 bases are a match to TRBD2. The CDR3 has 15 residues. The germline gives CDR1 SGDLS, CDR2 YYNGEE. Trimming at V came to 0 bases and at J to 5 bases, leaving 5 bases not matched to a gene. CDR3 loop: CASSVVGTSWETQYF. In DNA form, the CDR3 reads TGTGCCAGCAGCGTAGTGGGGACTAGCTGGGAGACCCAGTACTTC. The full variable domain, completed using reference TRBV9 and TRBJ2-5, is DSGVTQTPKHLITATGQRVTLRCSPRSGDLSVYWYQQSLDQGLQFLIQYYNGEERAKGNILERFSAQQFPDLHSELNLSSLELGDSALYFCASSVVGTSWETQYFGPGTRLLVL.

A word on this clonotype: Germline is not matched at one junction end, which may reflect a read error. The V call is TRBV10-3, the J call TRBJ2-6; D is perhaps TRBD2 (6 bases). The CDR3 spans 15 residues. The germline gives CDR1 ENHRY, CDR2 SYGVKD. The CDR3 here is CAIGDSGAGANVLTF. Here the CDR3 DNA reads TGTGCCATCGGTGATTCGGGGGCTGGGGCCAACGTCCTGACTTTC.

The table lists this clonotype with many counts. Written as DNA, the CDR3 is TGCAGCGTTGAACCTAGGAGCTCCTACAATGAGCAGTTCTTC. It yields the protein CSVEPRSSYNEQFF. The chain links TRBV29-1 to TRBJ2-1; D gene unclear. The CDR3 sequence is 14 residues long. Germline V CDR1 and CDR2: SQVTM, ANQGSEA. V lost 2 bases to trimming and J lost 0 bases, with 8 bases between them.

The rearrangement joins TRBV5-6 to TRBJ2-7; D perhaps matches TRBD2 (6 bases). The ends were cut back, 3 bases at V and 7 bases at J, with 20 bases in the middle. This CDR3 has 15 residues. CDR1 and CDR2 (germline): SGHDT, YYEEEE. The CDR3 region is CASSSLSGTLGEQYF. The CDR3 DNA is TGTGCCAGCAGCTCCCTTAGCGGAACCCTTGGGGAGCAGTACTTC.

This chain links TRBV11-2 with TRBJ1-1; a possible D gene is TRBD1 (6 bases). The CDR3 length is 16 residues. The V end was cut by 0 bases, the J end by 4 bases, with 15 bases between. The V gene's germline CDR1 is SGHAT and CDR2 FQNNGV. CDR3 sequence: CASSLDRHGGLTEAFF. The CDR3 region has the DNA TGTGCCAGCAGCTTAGATAGGCACGGGGGGCTCACTGAAGCTTTCTTT.

A single count supports this clonotype. CDR3 bases: TGTGCCAGTAGTCCAGCCTTCCATGCTGGCCTTAACTATGGCTACACCTTC. This gives the protein CASSPAFHAGLNYGYTF. The rearrangement links TRBV19 to TRBJ1-2; D is unclear. The CDR3 runs 17 residues. Per germline, CDR1 LNHDA and CDR2 SQIVND (reference sequence). Trimming stripped 5 bases from V and 1 base from J, with 20 bases between.

The V call is TRBV16, the J call TRBJ1-2; D might be TRBD1 (6 bases). Germline CDR1 and CDR2: KGHSY and FQNENV. The CDR3 contains 15 residues. V dropped 0 bases and J dropped 2 bases, with 10 bases sitting between them. The CDR3 sequence: CASSQSETGNYGYTF. The CDR3 nucleotides read TGTGCCAGCAGCCAATCGGAAACAGGGAACTATGGCTACACCTTC.

This clonotype was seen only a few times. The J gene is TRBJ2-7, the V gene TRBV18; 8 nucleotides match TRBD1. The CDR3 spans 15 residues. With V trimmed by 2 bases and J by 0 bases, 3 bases remained unmatched. In germline, CDR1 is KGHSH, CDR2 LQKENI. As DNA, the CDR3 is TGTGCCAGCTCACCAATAACAGGGGGCTCCTACGAGCAGTACTTC. The encoded protein is CASSPITGGSYEQYF.

The CDR3 reads CASSPTEGMSSPLHF. Here the CDR3 DNA reads TGTGCCAGCTCACCAACCGAAGGGATGAGCTCACCCCTCCACTTT. This sequence joins TRBV18 and TRBJ1-6; D is unresolved. Per germline, CDR1 KGHSH and CDR2 LQKENI. Between the trimmed V and J ends, which lost 2 bases and 10 bases, there was a span of 15 bases. The CDR3 runs 15 residues.

As to this clonotype: Because the CDR3 is missing its conserved closing phenylalanine or tryptophan, this is likely a read error. The chain uses TRBV2 and TRBJ2-7; no definite D call. CDR3 length equals 16 residues. CDR1 is SNHLY, CDR2 FYNNEI, per germline. Trimming left V 1 base short and J 6 bases short, with 19 bases between. CDR3: CASSEDSSPRTAEQYS. The DNA of the CDR3 is TGTGCCAGCAGTGAAGACAGCAGCCCCCGGACGGCCGAGCAGTACTCC.

Ten or more counts support this clonotype. V gene TRBV18 combines with J gene TRBJ2-7, with D hard to call. From germline, CDR1 is KGHSH and CDR2 LQKENI. This CDR3 comprises 15 residues. V lost 2 bases and J lost 0, with 11 bases in between. CDR3 in amino acids: CASSPGPSSSYEQYF. The CDR3 coding sequence is TGTGCCAGCTCACCAGGCCCTTCCAGCTCCTACGAGCAGTACTTC.